Below are 15 T cell receptor beta chains sequenced from a single sample in a study of T cells in women clearing cervical HPV infection. Assay used: immunoSEQ multiplex PCR; TCRdb lists only in-frame clones, some missing. This sample's clone table lists 35,000 to 45,000 clones. The sample comprised blood buffy coat. Receptors were obtained from a woman between 18 and 70 years old with a cervical HPV16 infection that either progressed to CIN3+ or cleared (not recorded which).

For this clone: The read gets to within 3 residues of the CDR3 end, and the germline J gene fills in the rest. The chain uses TRBV28 and TRBJ2-5; TRBD1 aligns across 12 bases. This CDR3 contains 18 residues. Germline V gene sequence: CDR1 MDHEN, CDR2 SYDVKM. The junction had 15 bases not matched to a gene; V was cut back by 5 bases and J by 5 bases. The covered CDR3 bases are TGTGCCAGCAGTACCACCAGCCTCCGGGACAGGGGGCGGGAGACC. It yields the protein CASSTTSLRDRGRET. The entire CDR3 protein reads CASSTTSLRDRGRETQYF.

With respect to this clone: The observed sequence ends 3 residues before the CDR3 terminus, with the missing tail filled in from the germline J gene. V is TRBV15 and J is TRBJ1-1, with unresolved D. The CDR3 is made up of 16 amino acids. In germline, CDR1 is LNHNV, CDR2 YYDKDF (reference sequence). V shed 3 bases and J shed 1 base, with 15 bases lying between them. The CDR3 here is CATSSAGLAENTEAFF. Incomplete CDR3 DNA: TGTGCCACCAGCAGTGCCGGTCTGGCGGAGAACACTGAA.

Of note for this clone: The sequence runs out 3 residues before the end of the CDR3; the remainder is reconstructed from the germline J gene. V and J are TRBV7-3 and TRBJ1-1; weak D call: TRBD1 (6 bases). This CDR3 spans 14 amino acids. The germline V gene encodes CDR1 SGHTA and CDR2 FQGTGA. V lost 5 bases and J 1 base, leaving 11 bases between the germline ends. The covered CDR3 bases are TGTGCCAGCAGCCCCAGGGGCGGGAACACTGAA. It translates to CASSPRGGNTE. The full-length CDR3 reads as CASSPRGGNTEAFF.

On this clone itself: The CDR3 extends 3 residues past the end of the read, so its final part is completed from the germline J gene. This rearrangement joins TRBV2 to TRBJ1-5; D unresolved. This CDR3 comprises 14 residues. V shed 2 bases and J shed 8 bases, with 13 bases lying between them. In germline, CDR1 is SNHLY, CDR2 FYNNEI. Partial CDR3 DNA: TGTGCCAGCAGTGAAATAGATGGAGCGGAGCCC. Translation gives CASSEIDGAEP. The full CDR3 is CASSEIDGAEPQHF.

About this clone itself: The sequenced fragment ends 3 residues before the CDR3 boundary, so the rest is inferred from the germline J gene. The genes are TRBV18 and TRBJ2-1, with 9 bases fitting TRBD2. The V gene end was trimmed by 6 bases and the J gene end by 8 bases; junction bases not matched to a gene: 11. CDR1 is KGHSH, CDR2 LQKENI, per germline. The CDR3 consists of 15 residues. The part of the CDR3 DNA that was read is TGTGCCAGCTCGCCCAGGGTAGCGGGAGCCCATGAG. This codes for CASSPRVAGAHE. The entire CDR3 protein is CASSPRVAGAHEQFF.

Comments on this clone: The sequenced fragment ends 3 residues before the CDR3 boundary, so the rest is inferred from the germline J gene. The chain has TRBV30 and TRBJ2-2, with 8 bases matching TRBD1. The CDR3 length is 15 residues. Germline-derived CDR1 and CDR2 are GTSNPN and SVGIG (reference sequence). CDR3 bases read: TGTGCCTGGAGCACACGACAGGGGATTAATTCACCG. It yields the protein CAWSTRQGINSP. The CDR3 in its entirety is CAWSTRQGINSPLFF.

As concerns this clone: The missing CDR3 end, 3 residues past where the read stops, is filled in from the germline J gene. The chain uses TRBV10-3 and TRBJ2-3; TRBD2 agrees at 11 bases. V lost 0 bases, J lost 4 bases, and 3 bases stayed unmatched. Germline CDR1 reads ENHRY; CDR2 reads SYGVKD. This CDR3 is built from 16 residues. The CDR3 region is CAISESSGRAADTQYF. The part of the CDR3 DNA that was read is TGTGCCATCAGTGAGTCTAGCGGGAGGGCCGCAGATACG.

Details on this clone: The CDR3 goes on 3 residues after the read ends, and that part is filled in from the germline J gene. V and J are TRBV29-1 and TRBJ2-7, with unresolved D. The CDR3 length is 13 residues. Trimming removed 3 bases from V and 2 bases from J, with 11 bases in between. Germline V gene lookup returns CDR1 SQVTM and CDR2 ANQGSEA. Incomplete CDR3 DNA: TGCAGCGTTGATGCAGGATCTACCTACGAG. It encodes CSVDAGSTYE. The full CDR3 protein reads CSVDAGSTYEQYF.

Details on this clone: Read sequence stops 3 residues before the CDR3 end, and the germline J gene provides the missing end. The V and J genes are TRBV6-1 and TRBJ2-3; D is uncertain. Germline values: CDR1 MNHNS, CDR2 SASEGT. The CDR3 is 16 amino acids. CDR3 residues: CASSEIAGVTNQPQYF. The CDR3 DNA, read in part, is TGTGCCAGCAGTGAAATTGCAGGAGTGACGAATCAGCCG.

On this clone itself: Read coverage stops 3 residues before the CDR3 terminus; the germline J gene supplies the remainder. V is TRBV30 and J is TRBJ1-2; 12 bases are shared with TRBD1. The germline gives CDR1 GTSNPN, CDR2 SVGIG (reference sequence). The CDR3 covers 16 residues. The CDR3 DNA, read in part, is TGTGCCTGGAGTCCGGGACAGGGGGCTAGCACAGATACC. It translates to CAWSPGQGASTDT. In full, the CDR3 is CAWSPGQGASTDTYTF.

On this clone itself: The sequenced fragment ends 3 residues before the CDR3 boundary, so the rest is inferred from the germline J gene. The chain carries TRBV6-2 or TRBV6-3 and TRBJ1-2, with 7 bases matching TRBD1. The CDR3 has 13 amino acids. Germline lookup yields CDR1 MNHEY and CDR2 SVGEGT. The CDR3 spells CASSVNRGRHYTF. The DNA read from the CDR3 is TGTGCCAGCAGTGTAAACAGGGGAAGGCAC.

Remarks on this clone: The CDR3 end falls 3 residues outside the read, so it is completed with the germline J gene. The rearrangement joins TRBV20-1 to TRBJ2-3, with 7 bases lining up with TRBD2. Germline V gene lookup returns CDR1 DFQATT and CDR2 SNEGSKA (reference sequence). This CDR3 contains 15 residues. The junction had 9 bases not matched to a gene; V was cut back by 2 bases and J by 4 bases. The DNA read from the CDR3 is TGCAGTGCTAGAAAGGGGAGGGCCGGTGCAGATACG. Its translation is CSARKGRAGADT. The full CDR3 protein reads CSARKGRAGADTQYF.

To note about this clone: A junction boundary mismatches the germline segment, possibly from a read error. Sequencing ends 3 residues short of the CDR3 end; the germline J gene provides the rest. The rearrangement links TRBV4-2 to TRBJ2-2; D not certain. Germline-derived CDR1 and CDR2 are LGHNA and YNFKEQ. This CDR3 region has 14 residues. CDR3 sequence reads: CASSQEANTGELFF. Partial CDR3 DNA: TGCGCCAGCAGCCAAGAGGCCAACACCGGGGAG.

Worth noting for this clone: The read falls 3 residues short of the CDR3 end, and the missing part is taken from the germline J gene. The J gene is TRBJ1-2, the V gene TRBV18, with a weak D call TRBD1 (5 bases). This CDR3 is 13 amino acids long. Germline values: CDR1 KGHSH, CDR2 LQKENI. The CDR3 is CASSPPQGYDYTF. The DNA read from the CDR3 is TGTGCCAGCTCACCACCGCAGGGTTACGAC.

On this clone itself: The CDR3 end falls 3 residues outside the read, so it is completed with the germline J gene. This sequence joins TRBV30 and TRBJ1-6; TRBD1 might be the D (5 bases). The CDR3 loop spans 13 amino acids. Germline assignment: CDR1 GTSNPN and CDR2 SVGIG (reference sequence). V gave up 8 bases and J gave up 10 bases, with 18 bases separating them. CDR3 bases read: TGTGCCGCATCTCCCCAGGGCTGGTCACCC. It yields the protein CAASPQGWSP. The whole CDR3 protein is CAASPQGWSPLHF.